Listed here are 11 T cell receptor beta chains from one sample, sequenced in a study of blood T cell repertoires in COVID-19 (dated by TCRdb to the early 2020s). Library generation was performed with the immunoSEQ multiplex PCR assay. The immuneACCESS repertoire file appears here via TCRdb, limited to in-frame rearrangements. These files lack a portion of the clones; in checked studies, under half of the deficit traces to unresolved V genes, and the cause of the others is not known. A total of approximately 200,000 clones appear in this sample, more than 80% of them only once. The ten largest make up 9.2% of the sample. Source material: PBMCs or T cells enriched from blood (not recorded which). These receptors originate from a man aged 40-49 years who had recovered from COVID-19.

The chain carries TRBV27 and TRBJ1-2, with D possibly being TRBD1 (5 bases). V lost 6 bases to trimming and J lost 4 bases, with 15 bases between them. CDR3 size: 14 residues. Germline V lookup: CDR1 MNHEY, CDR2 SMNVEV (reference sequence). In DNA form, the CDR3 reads TGTGCCAGCAGGAGACAGACCTTTGGCTATGGCTACACCTTC. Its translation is CASRRQTFGYGYTF.

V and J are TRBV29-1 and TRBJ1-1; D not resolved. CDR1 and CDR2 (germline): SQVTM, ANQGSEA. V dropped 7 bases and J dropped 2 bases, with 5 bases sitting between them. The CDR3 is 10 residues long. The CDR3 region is CSGSNTEAFF. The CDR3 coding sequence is TGCAGCGGGAGCAACACTGAAGCTTTCTTT.

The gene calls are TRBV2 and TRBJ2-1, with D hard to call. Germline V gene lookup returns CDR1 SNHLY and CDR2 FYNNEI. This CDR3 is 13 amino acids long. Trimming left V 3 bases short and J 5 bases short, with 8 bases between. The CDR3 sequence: CASSDAGHNEQFF. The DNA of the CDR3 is TGTGCCAGCAGTGACGCAGGCCACAATGAGCAGTTCTTC.

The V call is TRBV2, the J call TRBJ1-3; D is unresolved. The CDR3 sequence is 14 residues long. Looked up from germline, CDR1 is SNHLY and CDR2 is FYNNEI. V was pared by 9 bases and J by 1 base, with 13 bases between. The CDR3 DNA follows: TGTGCCAGTTCTTCGTGGCAATCTGGAAACACCATATATTTT. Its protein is CASSSWQSGNTIYF.

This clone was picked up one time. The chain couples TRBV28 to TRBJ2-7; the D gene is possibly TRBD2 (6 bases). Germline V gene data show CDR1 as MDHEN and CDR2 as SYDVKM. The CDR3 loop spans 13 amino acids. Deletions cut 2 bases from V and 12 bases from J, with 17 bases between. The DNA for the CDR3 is TGTGCCAGCAGTTTAGTAGGCGGGAACCGGCGGTACTTC. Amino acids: CASSLVGGNRRYF.

Written as DNA, the CDR3 is TGTGCCAGTAGACCTGGGCAGGGACACTCCTACGAGCAGTACTTC. This encodes CASRPGQGHSYEQYF. The chain is built from TRBV19 and TRBJ2-7; a possible D gene is TRBD1 (6 bases). The CDR3 sequence is 15 residues long. The germline gives CDR1 LNHDA, CDR2 SQIVND (reference sequence). Deletions cut 6 bases from V and 0 bases from J, with 15 bases between.

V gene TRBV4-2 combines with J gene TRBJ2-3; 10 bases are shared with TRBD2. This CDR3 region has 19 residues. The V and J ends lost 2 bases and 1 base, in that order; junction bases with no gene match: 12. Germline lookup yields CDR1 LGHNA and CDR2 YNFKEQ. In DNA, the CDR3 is TGTGCCAGCAGCCAACTAGCGGGAGAACCCCCGGGGGGCACAGATACGCAGTATTTT. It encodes CASSQLAGEPPGGTDTQYF.

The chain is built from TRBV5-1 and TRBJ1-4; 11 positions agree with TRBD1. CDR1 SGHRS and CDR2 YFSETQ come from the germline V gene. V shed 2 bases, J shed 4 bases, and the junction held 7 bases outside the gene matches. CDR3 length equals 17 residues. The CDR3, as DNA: TGCGCCAGCAGCTTACAAGGACAGGGGGCGAGTAATGAAAAACTGTTTTTT. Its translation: CASSLQGQGASNEKLFF.

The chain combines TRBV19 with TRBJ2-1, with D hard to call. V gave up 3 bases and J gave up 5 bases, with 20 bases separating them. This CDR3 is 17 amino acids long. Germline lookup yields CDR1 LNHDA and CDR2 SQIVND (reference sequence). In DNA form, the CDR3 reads TGTGCCAGTAGTATCCCTCCAAGTCTAGGAAGCCACAATGAGCAGTTCTTC. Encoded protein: CASSIPPSLGSHNEQFF.

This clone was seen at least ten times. The CDR3 DNA reads as TGTGCCAGCGCGGACAGGGGGTACAACGAGCAGTACTTC. Translating gives CASADRGYNEQYF. The rearrangement uses TRBV21-1 and TRBJ2-7; whether TRBD1, the table's D call, matches the DNA was not checked. TRBV21-1 has pseudogene status. The CDR3 spans 13 residues.

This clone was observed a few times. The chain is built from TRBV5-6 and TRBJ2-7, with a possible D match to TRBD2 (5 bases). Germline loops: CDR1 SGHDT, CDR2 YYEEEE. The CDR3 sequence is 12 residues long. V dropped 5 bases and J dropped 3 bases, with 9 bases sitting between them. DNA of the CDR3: TGTGCCAGCAGATTCCGGGACTACGAGCAGTACTTC. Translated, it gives CASRFRDYEQYF.